This T cell receptor (beta chain) comes out of a study of spatial heterogeneity in lung cancer. The study's findings and limits: Higher tumor mutation counts went along with higher counts of expanded intratumoral alpha and beta TCRs. Ubiquitous and regional expanded TCR counts correlated with ubiquitous and regional nonsynonymous mutations, respectively.

By its share, this clonotype is medium-sized. No antigen is known for it. Documented time point: sample taken at primary tumor resection. Donation came from about 72 patients with untreated early-stage non-small cell lung cancer. Whole RNA from tumor, nontumor lung or frozen PBMC was sequenced unsorted. The germline V gene encodes CDR1 ENHRY and CDR2 SYGVKD. The CDR3 runs to 15 residues. Germline trimming cut 3 bases from V and 3 bases from J; bases unmatched to any gene: 6. MiXCR was run by TCRdb on the 5' RACE reads, yielding one entry per CDR3 protein. The table records about 13,000 distinct CDR3 sequences, approximately 3% of them present only once.

The material sequenced was lung tumor tissue, taken at surgery. The source of this sequence is a male donor with early-stage non-small cell lung cancer. The chain uses TRBV10-3 and TRBJ2-7, with 9 bases fitting TRBD1. CDR3 region: CAISDVGQGDYEQYF. DNA for the CDR3: TGTGCCATCAGTGATGTGGGACAGGGCGACTACGAGCAGTACTTC.